This TCR beta chain stems from a study of Tregs in tolerant kidney transplant recipients. In germline, CDR1 is SGHDT, CDR2 YYEEEE. The CDR3 extends over 14 amino acids. V was cut by 1 base and J by 12 bases, with 14 bases left in between. Related graft donors supplied nonmyeloablative bone marrow transplants, and mixed chimerism was transient. Unstimulated Tregs (CD4+CD25+CD127-) and CD4+CD25- non-Tregs were sorted from PBMCs. The protocol was immunoSEQ multiplex PCR, while the TCRdb copy is restricted to in-frame clones and leaves out a portion. Found here are approximately 90,000 clones, 93% of them singletons; the top ten hold approximately 1.5%.

Sequencing was performed on CD4+ T cells from blood (PBMCs), taken 12 months after the transplant. This TCR came from a human patient who received a combined kidney and bone marrow transplant. Part of the T cell pool may stem from the graft donor. The chain combines TRBV5-6 with TRBJ1-6, with a possible D match to TRBD1 (5 bases). The CDR3 protein is CASSLFGGRGPLHF. The CDR3 DNA reads as TGTGCCAGCAGCTTGTTCGGGGGTAGAGGACCCCTCCACTTT.